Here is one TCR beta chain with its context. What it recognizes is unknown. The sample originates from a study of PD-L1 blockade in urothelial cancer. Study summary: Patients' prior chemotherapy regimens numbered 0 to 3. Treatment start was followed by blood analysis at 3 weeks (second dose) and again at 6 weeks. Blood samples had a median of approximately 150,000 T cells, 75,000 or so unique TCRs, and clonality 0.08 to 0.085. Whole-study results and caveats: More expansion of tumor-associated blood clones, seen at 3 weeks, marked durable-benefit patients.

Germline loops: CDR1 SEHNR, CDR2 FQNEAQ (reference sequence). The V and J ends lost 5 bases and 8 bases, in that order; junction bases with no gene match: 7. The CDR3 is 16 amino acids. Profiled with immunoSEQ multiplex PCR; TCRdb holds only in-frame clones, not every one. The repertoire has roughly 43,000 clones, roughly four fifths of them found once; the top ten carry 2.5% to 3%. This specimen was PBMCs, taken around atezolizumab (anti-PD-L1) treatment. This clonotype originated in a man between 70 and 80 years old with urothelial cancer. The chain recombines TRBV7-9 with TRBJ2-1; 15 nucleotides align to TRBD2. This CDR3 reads CASSVGLAGGIDEQFF. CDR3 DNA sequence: TGTGCCAGCAGCGTCGGACTAGCGGGAGGGATAGATGAGCAGTTCTTC.